These T cell receptor beta chains were read from a single sample in a study of CD8 T cells in ankylosing spondylitis. Via MiXCR, TCRdb re-called the 5' RACE reads, giving one row per CDR3 protein. The sample shows hundreds of thousands of distinct CDR3 sequences, roughly a quarter of them seen only once. Sequenced input: blood, either unsorted or a sorted T cell fraction (not recorded which). These receptors were collected from a male donor with ankylosing spondylitis. Both conserved end residues are part of each CDR3. A D gene is named only where the DNA matches it firmly. Clone size, where shown, is once, few, many, or a class for clones that have expanded.

CDR3 length | J gene | D gene | clone size | V gene | CDR3 DNA | CDR3 protein
12 | TRBJ2-1 | - | - | TRBV12-3/TRBV12-4 | TGTGCCAGCAAAGGTAACTACAATGAGCAGTTCTTC | CASKGNYNEQFF
15 | TRBJ2-1 | TRBD2 | - | TRBV11-2 | TGTGCCAGCAGCTTCCTACTAGCGGGAGCCAATGAGCAGTTCTTC | CASSFLLAGANEQFF
17 | TRBJ2-1 | - | few | TRBV7-9 | TGTGCCAGCAGTCCGGCCCCAGGACAGCCTACCTACAATGAGCAGTTCTTC | CASSPAPGQPTYNEQFF
17 | TRBJ2-2 | TRBD2 | - | TRBV7-6 | TGTGCCAGCAGCTCCTCCCTAGCGGGAGTTCACACCGGGGAGCTGTTTTTT | CASSSSLAGVHTGELFF
12 | TRBJ2-1 | - | - | TRBV12-3/TRBV12-4 | TGTGCCAGCAGTTTAAGAGTCGGGGAGCAGTTCTTC | CASSLRVGEQFF
12 | TRBJ1-2 | TRBD1 | - | TRBV25-1 | TGTGCCAGCAGCCAGGGGGTCTATGGCTACACCTTC | CASSQGVYGYTF
15 | TRBJ2-1 | TRBD2 | - | TRBV29-1 | TGCAGCGTTAGAGGGGGACTAGCTATCCCGGGGGAGCAGTTCTTC | CSVRGGLAIPGEQFF
14 | TRBJ2-3 | TRBD1 | - | TRBV20-1 | TGCAGTGCTAGAGTACAGGGGAACACAGATACGCAGTATTTT | CSARVQGNTDTQYF
10 | TRBJ1-1 | TRBD1 | few | TRBV29-1 | TGCAGCGTTGACGGCAACAGGGGGCTCTTT | CSVDGNRGLF
14 | TRBJ2-1 | TRBD1 | few | TRBV12-3/TRBV12-4 | TGTGCCAGCAGCCGGGACAGGGATCGCGATGAGCAGTTCTTC | CASSRDRDRDEQFF
16 | TRBJ2-3 | TRBD2 | - | TRBV15 | TGTGCCACCAGCCTCTTTAGCGGGAAAGGCAAGGTTACGCAGTATTTT | CATSLFSGKGKVTQYF
15 | TRBJ2-3 | - | many | TRBV12-3/TRBV12-4 | TGTGCCAGCAGTTTACAAGCAGGGTCCACAGATACGCAGTATTTT | CASSLQAGSTDTQYF
18 | TRBJ1-3 | TRBD1 | - | TRBV3-1 | TGTGCCAGCAGCCCGCCAAAGGGGGCCCTTTCGTCTGGAAACACCATATATTTT | CASSPPKGALSSGNTIYF
15 | TRBJ2-1 | TRBD1 | few | TRBV12-3/TRBV12-4 | TGTGCCAGCAGCTCCTCACCGACAGGGGGCCATGAGCAGTTCTTC | CASSSSPTGGHEQFF
15 | TRBJ2-1 | - | - | TRBV15 | TGTGCCACCAGCAGCCGTCAGTCCTCCTACAATGAGCAGTTCTTC | CATSSRQSSYNEQFF
14 | TRBJ2-7 | - | - | TRBV12-3/TRBV12-4 | TGTGCCAGCAGTTTACCCTCGAGCTCCTACGAGCAGTACTTC | CASSLPSSSYEQYF
14 | TRBJ2-2 | - | - | TRBV6-1 | TGTGCCAGCAGCCTACGGGCCTCCTGGGGGGAGCTGTTTTTT | CASSLRASWGELFF
12 | TRBJ1-2 | - | few | TRBV10-2 | TGCGCCAGCAGGGACATTATCGATGGCTACACCTTC | CASRDIIDGYTF
15 | TRBJ1-1 | - | - | TRBV6-1 | TGTGCCAGCAGGTCTGACAGGTTCGTAAGGGCTGAAGCTTTCTTT | CASRSDRFVRAEAFF
14 | TRBJ1-1 | - | few | TRBV7-2 | TGTGCCAGCAGTTTAGGGGTAGTGAACACTGAAGCTTTCTTT | CASSLGVVNTEAFF
15 | TRBJ1-5 | - | many | TRBV5-1 | TGCGCCAGCAGCTTACGGGTAGGGACGGATCAGCCCCAGCATTTT | CASSLRVGTDQPQHF
15 | TRBJ1-1 | - | - | TRBV29-1 | TGCAGCGTTGAAGCCCAAGGACAGCTGAACACTGAAGCTTTCTTT | CSVEAQGQLNTEAFF
15 | TRBJ1-4 | - | - | TRBV5-1 | TGCGCCAGCAGCTCGTTCCGAGGGCATAGAGAAAAACTGTTTTTT | CASSSFRGHREKLFF
16 | TRBJ2-7 | - | many | TRBV20-1 | TGCAGTGCTAGATCCGGATCACAGGGCTGGGACTACGAGCAGTACTTC | CSARSGSQGWDYEQYF
12 | TRBJ1-1 | TRBD1 | few | TRBV29-1 | TGCAGCGCCGACAGGGGAAACACTGAAGCTTTCTTT | CSADRGNTEAFF
14 | TRBJ2-1 | - | - | TRBV20-1 | TGCAGTGCGCTAAGTGTGGGGGGCTACAATGAGCAGTTCTTC | CSALSVGGYNEQFF
16 | TRBJ2-1 | - | - | TRBV11-2 | TGTGCCAGCAGCATACCCACAGGGCGTGGATGGAATGAGCAGTTCTTC | CASSIPTGRGWNEQFF
13 | TRBJ1-1 | - | - | TRBV2 | TGTGCCAGCAGTGTTCGAAAGAACACTGAAGCTTTCTTT | CASSVRKNTEAFF
13 | TRBJ1-1 | - | few | TRBV29-1 | TGCAGCGTTGAAGGGCAGGAGGGAACTGAAGCTTTCTTT | CSVEGQEGTEAFF
15 | TRBJ2-3 | - | - | TRBV27 | TGTGCCAGCAGAGTGCGTGGGGGCGGGACAGATACGCAGTATTTT | CASRVRGGGTDTQYF
16 | TRBJ1-2 | TRBD1 | - | TRBV6-1 | TGTGCCAGCAGTGTAACGCCCGGGACAGGGTCATATGGCTACACCTTC | CASSVTPGTGSYGYTF